This TCR beta chain derives from a study of blood T cell repertoires in COVID-19. Across the study: Sites in the United States, Italy and Spain provided acute and convalescent COVID-19 samples.

The CDR3 is made up of 16 amino acids. The V gene lost 1 base and the J gene lost 0 bases, with 10 bases spanning the gap. The germline CDR1 and CDR2 sequences are SGHRS and YFSETQ. Per the authors' pipeline: From reference gene primer amplification, estimates of nucleated cell counts were derived. Method: immunoSEQ multiplex PCR; TCRdb's copy keeps in-frame clones and lacks some. That table furnishes V, J and clone size, whereas the DNA furnished D and trimming. The table lists 80,000 to 130,000 clones, 65% to 90% of them singletons. Participants, about 18 to 90 years old, spanned more than 20 US areas. Cohort 3 donors were reported recovered after two negative PCRs, clearance, or symptom resolution.

The sample comprised PBMCs or T cells enriched from blood (not recorded which). The rearrangement uses TRBV5-1 and TRBJ2-2; D possibly corresponds to TRBD2 (5 bases). The sequence came from a woman in her fifties or sixties who had recovered from COVID-19. CDR3 protein: CASSLTGFANTGELFF. The CDR3, as DNA: TGCGCCAGCAGCTTGACGGGATTCGCGAACACCGGGGAGCTGTTTTTT.